Presented here are 30 T cell receptor beta chains from one specimen sequenced in a study of T-cell reconstitution after alpha-beta-depleted transplantation in children. Unique molecular identifiers were built into the TCRbeta library. TCRdb re-analysed the PCR reads in MiXCR, keeping a single row per CDR3 protein. In the table there are 500,000 or so distinct CDR3 sequences, less than 35% of which are singletons. The sequencing used PBMCs from the stem cell graft donor, collected from the stem cell graft. The receptors here all came from a human donor who donated a stem cell graft to a child with aplastic anemia.

V usage is TRBV18 and J usage is TRBJ1-4; 7 positions match TRBD1. J gave up 17 bases and V 3 bases, and 9 bases lay outside the gene matches. Germline V gene lookup returns CDR1 KGHSH and CDR2 LQKENI. CDR3 length: 12 residues. For the CDR3, the DNA is TGTGCCAGCTCACCTCGGACAGGCAGGGGATTTTTT. Amino acids: CASSPRTGRGFF.

Only a few counts were recorded for this clonotype. The rearrangement joins TRBV18 to TRBJ1-5; D not certain. CDR1 and CDR2 from the germline V gene are KGHSH and LQKENI. The CDR3 sequence is 14 residues long. V lost 1 base to trimming and J lost 0 bases, with 4 bases between them. The CDR3 nucleotides read TGTGCCAGCTCACCACTTCCTAGCAATCAGCCCCAGCATTTT. It encodes CASSPLPSNQPQHF.

This clonotype was counted at least ten times. The chain carries TRBV6-5 and TRBJ2-1; possible D gene TRBD2, 5 bases. Deletions cut 4 bases from V and 0 bases from J, with 10 bases between. Germline V gene lookup returns CDR1 MNHEY and CDR2 SVGAGI. CDR3 length: 15 amino acids. CDR3 sequence reads: CASSSTGSSYNEQFF. In nucleotides, the CDR3 is TGTGCCAGCAGTTCTACGGGGAGCTCCTACAATGAGCAGTTCTTC.

The genes are TRBV6-2 or TRBV6-3 and TRBJ1-5; 7 bases line up with TRBD1. Germline V gene data show CDR1 as MNHEY and CDR2 as SVGEGT. V was pared by 5 bases and J by 7 bases, with 5 bases of the junction left unmatched. The CDR3 covers 13 residues. CDR3 in amino acids: CASSDRVVQPQHF. CDR3 DNA: TGTGCCAGCAGTGACAGGGTGGTACAGCCCCAGCATTTT.

The chain has TRBV18 and TRBJ2-1, with D tentatively TRBD1 (5 bases). V lost 3 bases and J lost 9, with 18 bases in between. This CDR3 has 15 residues. Germline assignment: CDR1 KGHSH and CDR2 LQKENI. The CDR3 DNA follows: TGTGCCAGCTCACCGGTCAGTGACAGCTGGGGTGAGCAGTTCTTC. Amino acid sequence: CASSPVSDSWGEQFF.

This clonotype was detected a few times. This chain joins TRBV5-5 and TRBJ1-1; D is ambiguous. The CDR3 covers 13 residues. CDR1 and CDR2 from the germline V gene are SGHKS and YYEKEE (reference sequence). The V and J ends lost 3 bases and 0 bases respectively, with 6 bases between them. CDR3 region: CASSWIVNTEAFF. In nucleotides, the CDR3 is TGTGCCAGCAGCTGGATCGTGAACACTGAAGCTTTCTTT.

The rearrangement uses TRBV19 and TRBJ1-1, with D possibly matching TRBD1 (6 bases). Trimming removed 5 bases from V and 1 base from J, with 14 bases in between. Per the germline V gene, CDR1 is LNHDA and CDR2 is SQIVND (reference sequence). The CDR3 has 15 amino acids. The CDR3 DNA reads TGTGCCAGTAGTCCACAACGACAGGCGAACACTGAAGCTTTCTTT. This encodes CASSPQRQANTEAFF.

This chain joins TRBV20-1 and TRBJ2-7, with D unresolved. V was shortened by 3 bases and J by 0 bases, with 12 bases between the two germline ends. Germline values: CDR1 DFQATT, CDR2 SNEGSKA (reference sequence). The CDR3 is 14 residues long. Here the CDR3 DNA reads TGCAGTGCTAGCTCGACTCTAAGCTCCTACGAGCAGTACTTC. Residues: CSASSTLSSYEQYF.

This clonotype was seen more than once but under ten times. V is TRBV9 and J is TRBJ2-3; D is possibly TRBD1 (6 bases). CDR3 size: 16 residues. Germline V gives CDR1 SGDLS, CDR2 YYNGEE. The germline V and J ends were trimmed by 4 bases and 0 bases, with 15 bases remaining between them. CDR3 amino acids: CASSPRQASSTDTQYF. The CDR3 nucleotides read TGTGCCAGCAGCCCCCGACAGGCCTCTAGCACAGATACGCAGTATTTT.

To note about this clonotype: An end of the junction does not agree with germline; a read error may underlie this. The V gene is TRBV29-1, the J gene TRBJ2-5; D assignment may be TRBD1 or TRBD2 (6 bases each). CDR1 SQVTM and CDR2 ANQGSEA come from the germline V gene. This CDR3 is built from 12 residues. The CDR3 DNA is TGCAGCGTTGGGGGGGCGGGTGAGACCCACTACTTC. Protein sequence: CSVGGAGETHYF. Variable domain in full (rest from reference TRBV29-1 and TRBJ2-5): SAVISQKPSRDICQRGTSLTIQCQVDSQVTMMFWYRQQPGQSLTLIATANQGSEATYESGFVIDKFPISRPNLTFSTLTVSNMSPEDSSIYLCSVGGAGETHYFGPGTRLLVL.

The chain links TRBV6-1 to TRBJ2-1; 12 bases align to TRBD2. This CDR3 has 15 amino acids. CDR1 and CDR2 from the germline V gene are MNHNS and SASEGT. V dropped 4 bases and J dropped 7; count of bases not matched to a gene: 5. The CDR3 sequence is CASSVLLAGGNEQFF. In DNA form, the CDR3 reads TGTGCCAGCAGTGTATTACTAGCGGGAGGTAATGAGCAGTTCTTC.

CDR3 protein: CSARAGDVSGNTIYF. The CDR3 nucleotides are TGCAGTGCTAGAGCGGGAGACGTCTCTGGAAACACCATATATTTT. The gene calls are TRBV20-1 and TRBJ1-3; D unclear. Germline V CDR1 and CDR2: DFQATT, SNEGSKA (reference sequence). CDR3 length: 15 residues. Trimming took off 1 base at V and 0 bases at J, with 10 bases between the two ends.

This clonotype occurred a few times. The chain combines TRBV20-1 with TRBJ2-1; 13 bases fit TRBD2. Looked up from germline, CDR1 is DFQATT and CDR2 is SNEGSKA (reference sequence). V lost 6 bases to trimming and J lost 3 bases; unmatched junction nucleotides: 8. The CDR3 has 16 amino acids. CDR3: CSARTSGSGYYNEQFF. The CDR3 DNA follows: TGCAGTGCCAGGACTAGCGGGAGTGGCTACTACAATGAGCAGTTCTTC.

A few counts support this clonotype. The CDR3 spells CASRGQGEKLFF. The DNA of the CDR3 is TGTGCCAGCAGGGGACAGGGCGAAAAACTGTTTTTT. V gene TRBV6-1 combines with J gene TRBJ1-4; 9 nucleotides match TRBD1. This CDR3 is built from 12 residues. V gave up 6 bases and J gave up 8 bases; unmatched junction bases: 1. From germline, CDR1 is MNHNS and CDR2 SASEGT.

There are a few counts of this clonotype. The chain is built from TRBV29-1 and TRBJ2-7; D not resolved. V lost 7 bases to trimming and J lost 4 bases, with 8 bases between them. The CDR3 is 10 residues long. The V gene's germline CDR1 is SQVTM and CDR2 ANQGSEA. CDR3 amino acids: CSGPDYEQYV. For the CDR3, the DNA is TGCAGCGGGCCCGATTACGAGCAGTACGTC.

The J gene is TRBJ2-3, the V gene TRBV20-1; 7 nucleotides agree with TRBD2. With 1 base clipped from V and 7 bases from J, the junction kept 11 bases outside the gene matches. The germline V gene has CDR1 DFQATT and CDR2 SNEGSKA (reference sequence). This CDR3 has 15 amino acids. The CDR3 here is CSARGAGLGSNTQYF. Written as DNA, the CDR3 is TGCAGTGCTAGAGGAGCGGGACTCGGTTCAAATACGCAGTATTTT.

This clonotype showed up just once. V and J are TRBV19 and TRBJ2-1, with 7 bases aligning to TRBD1. Germline CDR1 LNHDA, CDR2 SQIVND (reference sequence). The CDR3 runs 16 residues. The trim removed 0 bases at V and 7 bases at J, leaving 9 bases unmatched. CDR3 nucleotide sequence: TGTGCCAGTAGTATAGAAAAGGGGGCGCCGTGGAATGAGCAGTTCTTC. Translated, it gives CASSIEKGAPWNEQFF.

This clonotype has more than one count but fewer than ten. The V call is TRBV29-1, the J call TRBJ1-5; TRBD1 agrees at 7 bases. The CDR3 covers 16 residues. Unmatched junction bases numbered 12, after V lost 4 bases and J lost 3 bases. In germline, CDR1 is SQVTM, CDR2 ANQGSEA. The CDR3 loop is CSVALDETGYNQPQHF. In DNA form, the CDR3 reads TGCAGCGTTGCTTTGGACGAGACAGGGTACAATCAGCCCCAGCATTTT.

The chain has TRBV5-1 and TRBJ1-1; D is ambiguous. From germline, CDR1 is SGHRS and CDR2 YFSETQ. Trimming took off 5 bases at V and 2 bases at J, with 10 bases between the two ends. The CDR3 has 13 amino acids. The CDR3, as DNA: TGCGCCAGCAGTCATCTGGGTAACACTGAAGCTTTCTTT. Residues: CASSHLGNTEAFF. Together with reference TRBV5-1 and TRBJ1-1, the CDR3 gives the full variable domain: KAGVTQTPRYLIKTRGQQVTLSCSPISGHRSVSWYQQTPGQGLQFLFEYFSETQRNKGNFPGRFSGRQFSNSRSEMNVSTLELGDSALYLCASSHLGNTEAFFGQGTRLTVV.

The V gene is TRBV29-1, the J gene TRBJ1-1; TRBD1 matches at 10 bases. V lost 3 bases to trimming and J lost 0 bases; unmatched junction nucleotides: 13. The length of the CDR3 is 18 residues. The germline CDR1 and CDR2 sequences are SQVTM and ANQGSEA. This CDR3 is CSVDTATGGLAMNTEAFF. DNA for the CDR3: TGCAGCGTTGATACGGCGACAGGGGGCCTTGCCATGAACACTGAAGCTTTCTTT.

This clonotype was counted only a few times. This chain connects TRBV6-1 to TRBJ1-5, with 9 bases identical to TRBD1. Germline values: CDR1 MNHNS, CDR2 SASEGT. This CDR3 is built from 17 residues. Trimming cost V 1 base and J 4 bases; bases outside gene matches: 8. The CDR3 protein is CASSEDLGQGVNQPQHF. As DNA, the CDR3 is TGTGCCAGCAGTGAAGACCTGGGACAGGGAGTGAATCAGCCCCAGCATTTT.

Only a few counts were recorded for this clonotype. The chain couples TRBV7-2 to TRBJ2-5; D perhaps matches TRBD2 (6 bases). The CDR3 sequence is 15 residues long. Per the germline V gene, CDR1 is SGHTA and CDR2 is FQGNSA. V was trimmed by 1 base and J by 5 bases, leaving 14 bases between them. The CDR3 DNA follows: TGTGCCAGCAGCTTAGGACGCGGGAATGTGGAGACCCAGTACTTC. This codes for CASSLGRGNVETQYF.

The rearrangement joins TRBV30 to TRBJ1-2; 7 bases match TRBD1. This CDR3 is 12 amino acids long. V trimming: 5 bases; J trimming: 8 bases; junction bases outside the gene matches: 8. CDR1 and CDR2 from the germline V gene are GTSNPN and SVGIG (reference sequence). The CDR3: CAWSDRVRGYTF. In nucleotides, the CDR3 is TGTGCCTGGTCCGACAGGGTACGGGGCTACACCTTC.

This clonotype turned up a few times. The V gene is TRBV29-1, the J gene TRBJ2-3, with a weak D call TRBD2 (5 bases). CDR3 length equals 13 residues. Germline V gene data show CDR1 as SQVTM and CDR2 as ANQGSEA. V lost 3 bases to trimming and J lost 0 bases, with 7 bases between them. The CDR3 DNA reads TGCAGCGTTGAGATAGCGAGCACAGATACGCAGTATTTT. Translated: CSVEIASTDTQYF.

The table lists this clonotype with a few counts. V gene TRBV6-1 combines with J gene TRBJ1-5; maybe TRBD1 (5 bases). The CDR3 totals 14 residues. Per the germline V gene, CDR1 is MNHNS and CDR2 is SASEGT. Trimming removed 2 bases at V and 7 bases at J, with 12 bases between. CDR3 nucleotide sequence: TGTGCCAGCAGTGAAATGGGGGGGTGGCAGCCCCAGCATTTT. Protein product: CASSEMGGWQPQHF.

This clonotype was picked up a small number of times. The CDR3 loop reads CASSYDFRSPLHF. CDR3 in DNA: TGTGCCAGCAGTTACGACTTCCGTTCACCCCTCCACTTT. The V and J genes are TRBV6-5 and TRBJ1-6; unclear D gene. V dropped 2 bases and J dropped 9 bases, with 8 bases sitting between them. The germline V gene has CDR1 MNHEY and CDR2 SVGAGI. This CDR3 region has 13 residues.

The J gene is TRBJ1-1, the V gene TRBV29-1, with D possibly matching TRBD1 (6 bases). Germline-derived CDR1 and CDR2 are SQVTM and ANQGSEA. Trimming removed 3 bases from V and 7 bases from J, with 15 bases in between. The CDR3 consists of 13 residues. The CDR3 DNA follows: TGCAGCGTTGATCAACCCCAGGGGAGTGAAGCTTTCTTT. Encoded protein: CSVDQPQGSEAFF.

The chain recombines TRBV7-2 with TRBJ2-2; no clear D gene. Trimming shortened V by 3 bases and J by 6 bases, and 14 bases separated the two germline ends. Per the germline V gene, CDR1 is SGHTA and CDR2 is FQGNSA. CDR3 length: 15 amino acids. CDR3 loop: CASSFRTRRAGELFF. The CDR3 DNA is TGTGCCAGCAGCTTTCGGACCAGGCGTGCCGGGGAGCTGTTTTTT.

This clonotype was seen only a few times. The gene calls are TRBV6-5 and TRBJ1-5, with a possible D match to TRBD1 (6 bases). Germline V gene sequence: CDR1 MNHEY, CDR2 SVGAGI. This CDR3 contains 12 residues. The germline V and J ends were trimmed by 7 bases and 10 bases, with 14 bases remaining between them. This chain's CDR3 is CASTGRGGPQHF. CDR3 nucleotide sequence: TGTGCCAGCACAGGCAGGGGAGGACCCCAGCATTTT.

The rearrangement links TRBV6-2 or TRBV6-3 to TRBJ1-1; unclear D gene. This CDR3 spans 12 amino acids. CDR1 and CDR2 (germline): MNHEY, SVGEGT. V was clipped by 6 bases and J by 1 base, with 6 bases between them. This CDR3 reads CASRAANTEAFF. The CDR3 nucleotides read TGTGCCAGCAGAGCAGCGAACACTGAAGCTTTCTTT.